This T cell receptor (beta chain) was recorded in a study of blood T cell repertoires in COVID-19. Study-level information: The analysed material was cDNA or gDNA that came from T cells, B-cell-depleted T cells, or PBMCs.

In the source study's methods: Reference gene primer amplification gave estimated nucleated cell counts. Sequencing used immunoSEQ multiplex PCR; TCRdb keeps in-frame clones, though not all of them. V and J calls and clone size are given by that table; D and trimming were obtained from the DNA. The sample includes tens of thousands of clones, 91% of them seen just once. This clone showed up just a few times. The V and J ends lost 1 base and 7 bases, in that order; junction bases with no gene match: 7. Germline V CDR1 and CDR2: MGHRA, YSYEKL. This CDR3 comprises 16 residues. Sequencing was performed on peripheral blood. The TCR sequence derives from a woman between 50 and 59 years old in a cohort sampled during active COVID-19. This chain connects TRBV4-1 to TRBJ2-1, with 10 bases identical to TRBD1. Written as DNA, the CDR3 is TGCGCCAGCAGCCAAGTGGACAGGGGGTTATCAAATGAGCAGTTCTTC. It is translated as CASSQVDRGLSNEQFF.